The source of this T cell receptor beta chain is a study of CXCR3-negative and CXCR3-positive naive CD8 T cells. Turning to the study itself: With about 1.5 +/- 0.3 million reads per library, the TRB reads numbered around 140 million in total.

Those CD8+ T cells considered naive were CD45RO-CCR7+CD27+CD95-. Findings and limits, study-wide: Researchers report that CXCR3-positive naive cells carry more hydrophobic TRB CDR3s than CXCR3-negative naive cells. The level of CXCR3 expression partially decreased after cryopreservation; the majority of assays used fresh PBMCs. Similar TRBV-TRBJ usage characterized naive CXCR3-negative and CXCR3-positive cells; memory cells differed.

TRB cDNA libraries were made by UMI-labeled 5' RACE. TCRdb reprocessed the 5' RACE reads and stores each CDR3 protein as one record, lacking DNA. The listing records about 120,000 distinct CDR3 sequences. As for this clonotype: The antigen remains undetermined.

The V gene's germline CDR1 is SQVTM and CDR2 ANQGSEA. This CDR3 region has 16 residues. This TCR was sampled from a human donor in good health. Some clones in this sample may be carry-over from other donors' samples. The V and J genes are TRBV29-1 and TRBJ1-2. The source material was naive CXCR3+ CD8+ T cells from blood. Subset of the sample: CD45RO-CCR7+CD27+CD95- naive CD8+ T cells expressing CXCR3 (TNR3+). Here the CDR3 reads CSVEDPVQFDSYGYTF.